This TCR beta chain is from a study of cytomegalovirus exposure and HLA in healthy donors. Regarding the study as a whole: No immune exposure information besides CMV serostatus was available.

It was with 60 Vbeta and 13 Jbeta primers that the PCR ran. The repertoire was sequenced with immunoSEQ multiplex PCR; TCRdb's copy has only in-frame clones and lacks some. The sample carries 85,000 to 120,000 clones, around 71% recorded once. On this clone: The antigen is not known.

This CDR3 region has 16 residues. Germline V gene lookup returns CDR1 SGHAT and CDR2 FQNNGV. The ends lost 6 bases at V and 5 bases at J; junction bases unmatched: 9. Material for sequencing was PBMCs. The clonotype comes from a boy younger than 18 in good health and CMV-seronegative. The gene calls are TRBV11-2 and TRBJ2-1, with TRBD2 matching 11 bases. The CDR3, as DNA: TGTGCCAGCAGGAGGATAGCGGGAGGGCCTAACAATGAGCAGTTCTTC. Its translation: CASRRIAGGPNNEQFF. Full variable domain (missing parts from reference TRBV11-2 and TRBJ2-1): EAGVAQSPRYKIIEKRQSVAFWCNPISGHATLYWYQQILGQGPKLLIQFQNNGVVDDSQLPKDRFSAERLKGVDSTLKIQPAKLEDSAVYLCASRRIAGGPNNEQFFGPGTRLTVL.